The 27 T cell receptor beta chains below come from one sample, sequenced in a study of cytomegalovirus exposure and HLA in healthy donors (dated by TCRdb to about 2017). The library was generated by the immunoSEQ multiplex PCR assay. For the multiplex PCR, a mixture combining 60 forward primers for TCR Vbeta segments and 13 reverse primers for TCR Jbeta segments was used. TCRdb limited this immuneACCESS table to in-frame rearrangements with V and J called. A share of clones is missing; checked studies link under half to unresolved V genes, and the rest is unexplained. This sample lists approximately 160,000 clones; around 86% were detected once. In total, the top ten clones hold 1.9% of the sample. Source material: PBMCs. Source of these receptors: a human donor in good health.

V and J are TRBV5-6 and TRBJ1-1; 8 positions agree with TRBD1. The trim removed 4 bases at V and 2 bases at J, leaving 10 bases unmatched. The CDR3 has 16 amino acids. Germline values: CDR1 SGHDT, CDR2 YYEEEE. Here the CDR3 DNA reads TGTGCCAGCAGCCCGCAAACAGGACAGGGAAACACTGAAGCTTTCTTT. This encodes CASSPQTGQGNTEAFF.

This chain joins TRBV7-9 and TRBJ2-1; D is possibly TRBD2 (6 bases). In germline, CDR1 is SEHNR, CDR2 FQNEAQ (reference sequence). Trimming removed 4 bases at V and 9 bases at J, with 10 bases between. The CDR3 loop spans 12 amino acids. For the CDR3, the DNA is TGTGCCAGCAGCTCCGGGAGTACTGAGCAGTTCTTC. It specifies CASSSGSTEQFF.

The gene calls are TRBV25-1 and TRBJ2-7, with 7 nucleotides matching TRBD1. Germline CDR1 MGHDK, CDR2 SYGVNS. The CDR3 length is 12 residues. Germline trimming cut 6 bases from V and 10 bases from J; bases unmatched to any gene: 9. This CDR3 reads CASRGQVRDQYF. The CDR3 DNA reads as TGTGCCAGCAGAGGACAGGTTCGCGACCAGTACTTC.

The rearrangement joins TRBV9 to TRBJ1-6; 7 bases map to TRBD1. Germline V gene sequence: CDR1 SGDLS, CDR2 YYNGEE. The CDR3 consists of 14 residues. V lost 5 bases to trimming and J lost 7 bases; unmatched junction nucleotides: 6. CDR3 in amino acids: CASSGGQENSPLHF. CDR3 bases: TGTGCCAGCAGTGGTGGACAGGAAAATTCACCCCTCCACTTT. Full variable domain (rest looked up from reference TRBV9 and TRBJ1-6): DSGVTQTPKHLITATGQRVTLRCSPRSGDLSVYWYQQSLDQGLQFLIQYYNGEERAKGNILERFSAQQFPDLHSELNLSSLELGDSALYFCASSGGQENSPLHFGNGTRLTVT.

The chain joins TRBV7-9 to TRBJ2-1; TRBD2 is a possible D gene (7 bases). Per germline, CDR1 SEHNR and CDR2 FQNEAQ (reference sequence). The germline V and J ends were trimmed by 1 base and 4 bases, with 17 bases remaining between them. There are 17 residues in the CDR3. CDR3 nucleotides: TGTGCCAGCAGCTTAGAGGGGGGAGGGGTGGGATACAATGAGCAGTTCTTC. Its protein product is CASSLEGGGVGYNEQFF.

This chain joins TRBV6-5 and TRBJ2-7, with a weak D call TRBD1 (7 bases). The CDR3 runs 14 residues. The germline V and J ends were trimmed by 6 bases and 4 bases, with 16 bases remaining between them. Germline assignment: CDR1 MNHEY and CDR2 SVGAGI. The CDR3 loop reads CASRAWQGGYEQYF. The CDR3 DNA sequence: TGTGCCAGCAGAGCGTGGCAGGGGGGATACGAGCAGTACTTC.

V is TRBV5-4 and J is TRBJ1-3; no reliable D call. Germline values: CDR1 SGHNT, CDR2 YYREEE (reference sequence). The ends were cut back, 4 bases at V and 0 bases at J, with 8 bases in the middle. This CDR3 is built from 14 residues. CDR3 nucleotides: TGTGCCAGCAGCCGCGGGAACTCTGGAAACACCATATATTTT. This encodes CASSRGNSGNTIYF.

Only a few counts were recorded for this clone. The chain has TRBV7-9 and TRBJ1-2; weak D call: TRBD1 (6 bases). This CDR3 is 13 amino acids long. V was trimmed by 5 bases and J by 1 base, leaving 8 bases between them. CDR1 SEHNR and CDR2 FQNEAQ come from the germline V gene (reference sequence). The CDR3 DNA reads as TGTGCCAGCAGCCCGGACAGTAACTATGGCTACACCTTC. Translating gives CASSPDSNYGYTF.

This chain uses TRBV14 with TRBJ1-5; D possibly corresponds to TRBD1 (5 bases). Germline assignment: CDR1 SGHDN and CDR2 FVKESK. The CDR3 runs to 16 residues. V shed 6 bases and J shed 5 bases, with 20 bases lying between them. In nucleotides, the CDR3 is TGTGCCAGCAGGGCGGGGCGAAGGGTTAACGATCAGCCCCAGCATTTT. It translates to CASRAGRRVNDQPQHF.

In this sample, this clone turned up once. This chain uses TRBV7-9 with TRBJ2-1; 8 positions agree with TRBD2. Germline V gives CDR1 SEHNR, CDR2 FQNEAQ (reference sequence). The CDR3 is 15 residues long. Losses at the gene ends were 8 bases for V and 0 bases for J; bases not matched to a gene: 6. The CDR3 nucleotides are TGTGCCAGCGAGGATCGGGGGGGCTCCTACAATGAGCAGTTCTTC. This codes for CASEDRGGSYNEQFF.

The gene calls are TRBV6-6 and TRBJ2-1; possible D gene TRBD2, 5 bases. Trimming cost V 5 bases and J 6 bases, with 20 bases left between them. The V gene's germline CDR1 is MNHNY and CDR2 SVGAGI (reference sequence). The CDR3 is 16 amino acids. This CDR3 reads CASSLSRAASGNEQFF. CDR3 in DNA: TGTGCCAGCAGTCTCTCGCGGGCGGCGTCAGGCAATGAGCAGTTCTTC.

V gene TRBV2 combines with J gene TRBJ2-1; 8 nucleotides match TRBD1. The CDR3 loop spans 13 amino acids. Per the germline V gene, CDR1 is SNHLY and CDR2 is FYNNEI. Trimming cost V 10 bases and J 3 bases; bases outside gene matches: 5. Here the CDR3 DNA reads TGTGCCATGCGGACAGGGCACTACAATGAGCAGTTCTTC. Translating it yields CAMRTGHYNEQFF.

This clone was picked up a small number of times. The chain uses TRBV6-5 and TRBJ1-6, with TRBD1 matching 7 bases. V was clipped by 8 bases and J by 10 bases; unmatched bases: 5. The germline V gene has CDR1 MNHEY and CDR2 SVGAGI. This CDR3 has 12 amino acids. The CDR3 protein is CASSQGSSPLHF. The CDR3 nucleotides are TGTGCCAGCTCACAGGGGAGCTCACCCCTCCACTTT.

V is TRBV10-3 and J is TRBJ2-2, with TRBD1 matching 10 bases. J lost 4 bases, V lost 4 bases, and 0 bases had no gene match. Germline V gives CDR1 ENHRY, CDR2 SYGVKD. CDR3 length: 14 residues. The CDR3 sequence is CAISGTGGTGELFF. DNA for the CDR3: TGTGCCATCAGTGGGACAGGGGGCACCGGGGAGCTGTTTTTT.

CDR3 nucleotides: TGTGCCAGCAGCCCGGGACAGAATTTGGGCTATGGCTACACCTTC. This translates into CASSPGQNLGYGYTF. V usage is TRBV14 and J usage is TRBJ1-2, with TRBD1 matching over 7 bases. Per germline, CDR1 SGHDN and CDR2 FVKESK. This CDR3 region has 15 residues. The junction had 9 bases not matched to a gene; V was cut back by 4 bases and J by 4 bases. The full variable domain, with the rest looked up from reference TRBV14 and TRBJ1-2, is EAGVTQFPSHSVIEKGQTVTLRCDPISGHDNLYWYRRVMGKEIKFLLHFVKESKQDESGMPNNRFLAERTGGTYSTLKVQPAELEDSGVYFCASSPGQNLGYGYTFGSGTRLTVV.

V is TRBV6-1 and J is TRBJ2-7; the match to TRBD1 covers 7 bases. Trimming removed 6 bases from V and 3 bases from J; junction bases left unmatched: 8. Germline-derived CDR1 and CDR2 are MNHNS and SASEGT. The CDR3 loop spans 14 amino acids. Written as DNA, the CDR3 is TGTGCCAGCAGAAGAGGGGGACAGATCTACGAGCAGTACTTC. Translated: CASRRGGQIYEQYF.

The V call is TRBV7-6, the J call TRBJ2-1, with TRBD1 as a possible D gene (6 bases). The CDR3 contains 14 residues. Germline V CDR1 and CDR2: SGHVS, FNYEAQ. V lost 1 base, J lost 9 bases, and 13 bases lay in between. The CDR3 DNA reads TGTGCCAGCAGCTTAGTATCAGGGGCAAGTGAGCAGTTCTTC. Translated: CASSLVSGASEQFF.

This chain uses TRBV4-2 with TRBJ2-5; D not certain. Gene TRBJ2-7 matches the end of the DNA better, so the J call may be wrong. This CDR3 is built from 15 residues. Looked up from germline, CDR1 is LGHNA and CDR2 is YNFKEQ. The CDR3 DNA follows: TGTGCCAGCAGTCCCTCCGCGGTTAGCTCCTACGAGCAGTACTTC. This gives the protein CASSPSAVSSYEQYF.

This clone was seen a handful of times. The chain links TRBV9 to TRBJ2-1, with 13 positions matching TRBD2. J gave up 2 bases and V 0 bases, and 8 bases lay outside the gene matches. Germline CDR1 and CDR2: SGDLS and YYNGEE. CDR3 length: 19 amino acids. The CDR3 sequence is CASSVGGLAGVSAYNEQFF. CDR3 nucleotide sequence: TGTGCCAGCAGCGTAGGTGGACTAGCGGGGGTATCGGCCTACAATGAGCAGTTCTTC.

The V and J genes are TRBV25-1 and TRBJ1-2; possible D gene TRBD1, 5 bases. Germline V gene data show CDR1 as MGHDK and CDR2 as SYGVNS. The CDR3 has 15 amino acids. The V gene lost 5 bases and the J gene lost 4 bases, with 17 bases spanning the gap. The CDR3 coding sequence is TGTGCCAGCAGTACCGGGGGGGGGACGACCTATGGCTACACCTTC. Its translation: CASSTGGGTTYGYTF.

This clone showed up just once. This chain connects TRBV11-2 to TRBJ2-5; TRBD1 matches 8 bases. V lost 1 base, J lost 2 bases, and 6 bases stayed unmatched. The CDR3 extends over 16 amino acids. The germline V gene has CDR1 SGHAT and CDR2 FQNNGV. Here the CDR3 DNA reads TGTGCCAGCAGCTTAGGACAGGGGCTTTTTCAAGAGACCCAGTACTTC. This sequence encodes CASSLGQGLFQETQYF.

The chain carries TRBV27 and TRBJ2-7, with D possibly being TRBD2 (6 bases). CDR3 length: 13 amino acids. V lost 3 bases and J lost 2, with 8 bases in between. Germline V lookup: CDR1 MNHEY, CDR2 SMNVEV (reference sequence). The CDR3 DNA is TGTGCCAGCAGTTTCGGGAGAACCTACGAGCAGTACTTC. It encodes CASSFGRTYEQYF.

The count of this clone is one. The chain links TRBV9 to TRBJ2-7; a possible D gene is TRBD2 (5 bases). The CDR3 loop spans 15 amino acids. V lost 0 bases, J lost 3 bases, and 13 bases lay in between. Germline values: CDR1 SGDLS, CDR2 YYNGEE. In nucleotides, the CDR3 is TGTGCCAGCAGCGTAGGGCCAGGACTCAGCTACGAGCAGTACTTC. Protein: CASSVGPGLSYEQYF. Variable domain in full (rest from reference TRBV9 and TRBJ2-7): DSGVTQTPKHLITATGQRVTLRCSPRSGDLSVYWYQQSLDQGLQFLIQYYNGEERAKGNILERFSAQQFPDLHSELNLSSLELGDSALYFCASSVGPGLSYEQYFGPGTRLTVT.

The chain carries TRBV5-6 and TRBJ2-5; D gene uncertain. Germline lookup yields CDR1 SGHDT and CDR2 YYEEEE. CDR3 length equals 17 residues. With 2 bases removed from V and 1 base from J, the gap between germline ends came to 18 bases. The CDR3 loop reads CASSFSVGTNLQETQYF. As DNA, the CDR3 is TGTGCCAGCAGCTTTTCAGTCGGTACTAACCTCCAAGAGACCCAGTACTTC.

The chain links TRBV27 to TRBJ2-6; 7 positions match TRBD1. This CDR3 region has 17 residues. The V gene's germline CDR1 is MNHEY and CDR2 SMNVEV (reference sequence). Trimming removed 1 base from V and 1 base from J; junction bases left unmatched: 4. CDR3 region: CASSLYDRVSGANVLTF. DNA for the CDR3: TGTGCCAGCAGTTTATACGACAGGGTGTCTGGGGCCAACGTCCTGACTTTC.

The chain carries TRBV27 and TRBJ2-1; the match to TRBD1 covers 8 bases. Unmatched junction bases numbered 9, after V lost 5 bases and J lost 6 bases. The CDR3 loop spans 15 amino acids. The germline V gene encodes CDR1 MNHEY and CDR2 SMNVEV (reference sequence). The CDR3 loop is CASSPPTGVLNEQFF. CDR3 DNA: TGTGCCAGCAGTCCCCCGACAGGGGTACTCAATGAGCAGTTCTTC.

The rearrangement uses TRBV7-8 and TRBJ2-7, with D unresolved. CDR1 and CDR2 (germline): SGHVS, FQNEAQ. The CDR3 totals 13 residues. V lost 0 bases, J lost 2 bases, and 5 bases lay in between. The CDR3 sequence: CASSLASPYEQYF. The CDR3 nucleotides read TGTGCCAGCAGCTTAGCCTCCCCCTACGAGCAGTACTTC.